The subject of this entry is one TCR beta chain. The CDR3 runs 17 residues. The J segment lost 5 bases and the V segment lost 0 bases, leaving 9 bases of the junction unmatched. Per germline, CDR1 SGHTA and CDR2 FQGNSA. Original processing notes: By means of reference gene primer amplification, nucleated cell counts were estimated. Using immunoSEQ multiplex PCR, the repertoire was profiled, and TCRdb retains in-frame clones only, with some absent. D and trimming were read from the DNA, whereas the V and J calls and clone size are those reported in that table. In the table there are around 200,000 clones, roughly nine tenths of which are singletons. This sample is drawn from a study of blood T cell repertoires in COVID-19. Study overall: Collection of acute and convalescent COVID-19 samples took place in the United States, Italy and Spain. T cells, B-cell-depleted T cells, or PBMCs supplied cDNA or gDNA.

Input material: peripheral blood. The sequence derives from a man in his sixties or seventies with active or convalescent COVID-19. The chain uses TRBV7-2 and TRBJ1-5; 8 nucleotides align to TRBD1. CDR3 protein: CASSLAHTGGTHQPQHF. CDR3 bases: TGTGCCAGCAGCTTAGCGCACACAGGGGGGACTCATCAGCCCCAGCATTTT.